Listed below are T cell receptor beta chains from one sample, sequenced in a study of beta chain features in type 1 diabetes. Sequenced by immunoSEQ multiplex PCR; TCRdb stores in-frame clones only, minus some. The table includes 250,000 to 300,000 clones, 7.5% to 9.5% detected once. The sample consisted of central memory CD4+ T cells from blood. The receptor source for this set is a woman under 30 in good health. The CDR3 runs from the conserved cysteine through the conserved F or W. The order of the fields is CDR3 protein, CDR3 DNA, J gene, clone size, V gene, D gene. D genes are given only for firm matches. The size field is filled for only some rows; it gives once, few, many or a size class.

CDR3: CASSATGTVNYGYTF
DNA: TGTGCCAGTAGTGCCACCGGGACGGTTAACTATGGCTACACCTTC
J: TRBJ1-2
size: few
V: TRBV19
D: -

CDR3: CSAREYNEQFF
DNA: TGCAGTGCTAGGGAATACAATGAGCAGTTCTTC
J: TRBJ2-1
size: few
V: TRBV20-1
D: -

CDR3: CASSQTGGSSYNSPLHF
DNA: TGCGCCAGCAGCCAAACAGGGGGAAGCTCCTATAATTCACCCCTCCACTTT
J: TRBJ1-6
size: few
V: TRBV4-3
D: TRBD1

CDR3: CASSLTREHHGELFF
DNA: TGTGCCAGCAGCTTGACGAGGGAGCACCACGGGGAGCTGTTTTTT
J: TRBJ2-2
size: -
V: TRBV7-3
D: -

CDR3: CASMPGREKLFF
DNA: TGTGCCAGCATGCCAGGGCGGGAAAAACTGTTTTTT
J: TRBJ1-4
size: few
V: TRBV28
D: -

CDR3: CASSQDRMNTDTQYF
DNA: TGCGCCAGCAGCCAAGACAGGATGAACACAGATACGCAGTATTTT
J: TRBJ2-3
size: -
V: TRBV4-1
D: -

CDR3: CSVEQASRANVLTF
DNA: TGCAGCGTTGAACAAGCCTCTCGGGCCAACGTCCTGACTTTC
J: TRBJ2-6
size: many
V: TRBV29-1
D: -

CDR3: CSVVGLAAYNEQFF
DNA: TGCAGCGTTGTCGGGCTAGCGGCGTACAATGAGCAGTTCTTC
J: TRBJ2-1
size: -
V: TRBV29-1
D: TRBD2

CDR3: CASTLGPGGAETQYF
DNA: TGCGCCAGCACCCTCGGCCCGGGGGGAGCGGAGACCCAGTACTTC
J: TRBJ2-5
size: few
V: TRBV5-1
D: TRBD2

CDR3: CSATMTGDAGELFF
DNA: TGCAGCGCCACCATGACAGGGGATGCCGGGGAGCTGTTTTTT
J: TRBJ2-2
size: many
V: TRBV29-1
D: TRBD1

CDR3: CASSPPVTVRGYTF
DNA: TGTGCCAGCTCACCACCTGTTACAGTGAGGGGCTACACCTTC
J: TRBJ1-2
size: -
V: TRBV18
D: -

CDR3: CASSLVRTTPREQYF
DNA: TGTGCCAGCAGCTTAGTTAGGACAACCCCTCGGGAGCAGTACTTC
J: TRBJ2-7
size: -
V: TRBV11-3
D: -

CDR3: CATSRRKQGVTDTQYF
DNA: TGTGCCACCAGCAGACGAAAACAGGGCGTCACAGATACGCAGTATTTT
J: TRBJ2-3
size: -
V: TRBV15
D: -

CDR3: CASSVRVNTGELFF
DNA: TGTGCCAGCAGCGTCAGGGTTAACACCGGGGAGCTGTTTTTT
J: TRBJ2-2
size: -
V: TRBV9
D: -

CDR3: CASKGRGGETQYF
DNA: TGTGCCTCCAAGGGGAGGGGAGGAGAGACCCAGTACTTC
J: TRBJ2-5
size: -
V: TRBV7-2
D: TRBD2

CDR3: CASSVEGTGEAFF
DNA: TGTGCCAGCAGCGTAGAAGGAACTGGGGAAGCTTTCTTT
J: TRBJ1-1
size: -
V: TRBV9
D: -

CDR3: CASSRAGSGYTF
DNA: TGTGCCAGCAGCCGGGCCGGGTCTGGCTACACCTTC
J: TRBJ1-2
size: few
V: TRBV5-6
D: -

CDR3: CATLDGPIYGYTF
DNA: TGTGCCACCCTAGATGGGCCGATCTATGGCTACACCTTC
J: TRBJ1-2
size: -
V: TRBV28
D: -

CDR3: CASSSDVLTEAFF
DNA: TGTGCCAGCAGCTCGGACGTCCTCACAGAAGCTTTCTTT
J: TRBJ1-1
size: -
V: TRBV7-9
D: -

CDR3: CASSTGPKETQYF
DNA: TGTGCCAGCAGCACTGGGCCTAAAGAGACCCAGTACTTC
J: TRBJ2-5
size: -
V: TRBV7-2
D: -

CDR3: CASSLARTYNEQFF
DNA: TGTGCCAGCAGCTTGGCCCGCACCTACAATGAGCAGTTCTTC
J: TRBJ2-1
size: few
V: TRBV5-6
D: -

CDR3: CASSLVRNRAVYTGELFF
DNA: TGTGCCAGCAGCTTGGTGAGGAACAGGGCTGTTTACACCGGGGAGCTGTTTTTT
J: TRBJ2-2
size: few
V: TRBV5-6
D: -

CDR3: CASTMTGRSYEQYF
DNA: TGTGCCAGCACCATGACAGGGCGGTCTTACGAGCAGTACTTC
J: TRBJ2-7
size: -
V: TRBV7-2
D: TRBD1

CDR3: CASSLRLAGVTDTQYF
DNA: TGTGCCAGCAGCTTGAGACTAGCGGGAGTCACAGATACGCAGTATTTT
J: TRBJ2-3
size: few
V: TRBV5-4
D: TRBD2

CDR3: CSVGSGSLNQPQHF
DNA: TGCAGCGTTGGATCAGGGTCGCTCAATCAGCCCCAGCATTTT
J: TRBJ1-5
size: -
V: TRBV29-1
D: -

CDR3: CASSLQTGSYNEQFF
DNA: TGTGCCAGCAGCCTCCAGACAGGCTCCTACAATGAGCAGTTCTTC
J: TRBJ2-1
size: few
V: TRBV9
D: -

CDR3: CATSTQGYGANVLTF
DNA: TGTGCCACCAGCACCCAAGGCTACGGGGCCAACGTCCTGACTTTC
J: TRBJ2-6
size: few
V: TRBV15
D: -

CDR3: CASSPDRGGGYTF
DNA: TGTGCCAGCAGCCCAGACAGGGGAGGTGGCTACACCTTC
J: TRBJ1-2
size: few
V: TRBV7-9
D: TRBD1

CDR3: CASSLDARETQYF
DNA: TGTGCCAGCAGCTTAGATGCGAGGGAGACGCAGTATTTT
J: TRBJ2-3
size: few
V: TRBV7-9
D: -

CDR3: CATSRYRDSGANVLTF
DNA: TGTGCCACCAGCAGATATAGGGACTCTGGGGCCAACGTCCTGACTTTC
J: TRBJ2-6
size: -
V: TRBV15
D: -

CDR3: CASSLVWDRPMNTEAFF
DNA: TGTGCCAGCAGCTTAGTTTGGGACAGGCCCATGAACACTGAAGCTTTCTTT
J: TRBJ1-1
size: few
V: TRBV7-2
D: TRBD1

CDR3: CASSTGTSGQETQYF
DNA: TGTGCCAGCTCAACCGGGACTAGCGGACAAGAGACCCAGTACTTC
J: TRBJ2-5
size: few
V: TRBV18
D: TRBD2

CDR3: CASSSGTGRHEKLFF
DNA: TGTGCCAGCAGCTCCGGGACAGGGAGGCATGAAAAACTGTTTTTT
J: TRBJ1-4
size: few
V: TRBV7-2
D: TRBD1

CDR3: CASSADSSRPDTQYF
DNA: TGTGCCAGCAGTGCAGACTCGAGTCGACCAGATACGCAGTATTTT
J: TRBJ2-3
size: many
V: TRBV2
D: -

CDR3: CASSLLAGFTDTQYF
DNA: TGTGCCAGCAGCTTACTAGCGGGGTTCACAGATACGCAGTATTTT
J: TRBJ2-3
size: -
V: TRBV9
D: TRBD2

CDR3: CASSPGMNTEAFF
DNA: TGTGCCAGCTCACCCGGAATGAACACTGAAGCTTTCTTT
J: TRBJ1-1
size: -
V: TRBV18
D: -

CDR3: CASSAYGGGNTGELFF
DNA: TGTGCCAGCAGTGCTTATGGAGGGGGGAACACCGGGGAGCTGTTTTTT
J: TRBJ2-2
size: few
V: TRBV7-2
D: -

CDR3: CASSPQRGTSYNEQFF
DNA: TGTGCCAGCTCACCTCAGCGGGGGACCTCCTACAATGAGCAGTTCTTC
J: TRBJ2-1
size: few
V: TRBV18
D: TRBD2

CDR3: CASSRVLGGEQYF
DNA: TGTGCCAGCAGCCGAGTTCTCGGCGGCGAGCAGTACTTC
J: TRBJ2-7
size: -
V: TRBV7-2
D: -

CDR3: CASSPPQSVSEQYF
DNA: TGTGCCAGCAGCCCACCGCAGTCGGTTAGCGAGCAGTACTTC
J: TRBJ2-7
size: few
V: TRBV7-8
D: -

CDR3: CASSPPVSGTGGGYTF
DNA: TGTGCCAGCTCACCACCGGTCTCCGGGACAGGGGGTGGCTACACCTTC
J: TRBJ1-2
size: few
V: TRBV18
D: TRBD1

CDR3: CASSEQGEETQYF
DNA: TGTGCCAGCAGTGAACAGGGGGAAGAGACCCAGTACTTC
J: TRBJ2-5
size: few
V: TRBV6-1
D: TRBD1